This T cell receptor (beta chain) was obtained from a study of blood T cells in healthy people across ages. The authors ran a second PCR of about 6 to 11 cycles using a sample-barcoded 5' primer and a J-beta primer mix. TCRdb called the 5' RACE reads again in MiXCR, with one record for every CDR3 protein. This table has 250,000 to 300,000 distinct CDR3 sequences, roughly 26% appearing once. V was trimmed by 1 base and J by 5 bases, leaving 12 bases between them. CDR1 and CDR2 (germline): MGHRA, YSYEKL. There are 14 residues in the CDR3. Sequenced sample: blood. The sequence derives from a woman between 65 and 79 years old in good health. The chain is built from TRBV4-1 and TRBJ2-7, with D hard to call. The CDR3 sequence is CASSQAGRIDEQYF. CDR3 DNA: TGCGCCAGCAGCCAAGCCGGACGAATCGACGAGCAGTACTTC.